A single sample gave rise to the 26 T cell receptor beta chains below, sequenced in a study of memory CD4+ T cells and cytomegalovirus serostatus. Single viable CD3+CD4+CD8-CD45RO+ cells were sorted as the memory CD4+ T cells. Profiling relied on immunoSEQ multiplex PCR, and the TCRdb table lists in-frame clones only, not all of them. Among tens of thousands of clones listed, 77% were seen once. The sequencing input was memory CD4+ T cells from blood. The receptors originated from an adult in good health and CMV-seronegative.

The chain employs TRBV7-8 and TRBJ2-1; the match to TRBD2 covers 12 bases. Germline V gives CDR1 SGHVS, CDR2 FQNEAQ. The CDR3 has 15 amino acids. Trimming cost V 5 bases and J 7 bases; bases outside gene matches: 6. CDR3 DNA sequence: TGTGCCAGCAGCCGGACTAGCGGGGCCCTTAATGAGCAGTTCTTC. It translates to CASSRTSGALNEQFF.

This chain uses TRBV21-1 with TRBJ2-3; the table gives TRBD2 as D, unverified against the DNA. TRBV21-1 constitutes a pseudogene. The CDR3 contains 16 residues. The CDR3 DNA is TGTGCCAGCAGCAAGAACGGACTTACGATCACAGATACGCAGTATTTT. It translates to CASSKNGLTITDTQYF.

This clone was seen only a few times. This sequence joins TRBV6-5 and TRBJ1-1; D uncertain. Trimming removed 5 bases from V and 3 bases from J, with 10 bases in between. The CDR3 extends over 13 amino acids. Germline CDR1 MNHEY, CDR2 SVGAGI. For the CDR3, the DNA is TGTGCCAGCAGTCGGACTAGGGACACTGAAGCTTTCTTT. This codes for CASSRTRDTEAFF.

The rearrangement joins TRBV2 to TRBJ1-5; D not resolved. The CDR3 length is 14 residues. V lost 3 bases and J lost 1, with 7 bases in between. Germline loops: CDR1 SNHLY, CDR2 FYNNEI. CDR3 residues: CASSENDSNQPQHF. CDR3 coding DNA: TGTGCCAGCAGTGAGAATGACAGCAATCAGCCCCAGCATTTT.

DNA of the CDR3: TGTGCCAGCAGTTACGACTCCAGCTGGGGCACAGATACGCAGTATTTT. Encoded protein: CASSYDSSWGTDTQYF. The chain joins TRBV6-6 to TRBJ2-3; D is ambiguous. The germline V gene encodes CDR1 MNHNY and CDR2 SVGAGI (reference sequence). V gave up 2 bases and J gave up 1 base, with 13 bases separating them. This CDR3 is 16 amino acids long.

This clone was recorded a few times. V and J are TRBV5-5 and TRBJ1-5; D unclear. V was pared by 4 bases and J by 6 bases, with 11 bases between. CDR3 length: 13 amino acids. The germline V gene encodes CDR1 SGHKS and CDR2 YYEKEE (reference sequence). The CDR3 DNA reads TGTGCCAGCAGCAAATCTGTGAGTCAGCCCCAGCATTTT. Translation gives CASSKSVSQPQHF.

CDR3 amino acids: CASSLVGSLHYEQYF. CDR3 sequence (DNA): TGTGCCAGCAGCTTAGTCGGGTCACTTCACTACGAGCAGTACTTC. The V call is TRBV7-8, the J call TRBJ2-7; D gene ambiguous. Deletions cut 1 base from V and 3 bases from J, with 13 bases between. This CDR3 region has 15 residues. Germline assignment: CDR1 SGHVS and CDR2 FQNEAQ.

J is TRBJ2-2 and V is TRBV5-6, with TRBD2 identical over 13 bases. The CDR3 is 17 amino acids. Germline lookup yields CDR1 SGHDT and CDR2 YYEEEE. The trim removed 4 bases at V and 4 bases at J, leaving 7 bases unmatched. The CDR3 DNA reads TGTGCCAGCAGCGCCCCGGGACTAGCGGGGTCCACCGGGGAGCTGTTTTTT. It codes for CASSAPGLAGSTGELFF.

The rearrangement joins TRBV6-1 to TRBJ1-2, with D tentatively TRBD1 (5 bases). The V gene's germline CDR1 is MNHNS and CDR2 SASEGT. The CDR3 length is 14 residues. The V and J ends lost 0 bases and 8 bases respectively, with 13 bases between them. CDR3 coding DNA: TGTGCCAGCAGTGAAGCGGTTCAGGGTGGCGGCTACACCTTC. Its translation is CASSEAVQGGGYTF.

The chain joins TRBV11-2 to TRBJ2-3; possible D gene TRBD1, 6 bases. Germline CDR1 SGHAT, CDR2 FQNNGV. The V gene lost 1 base and the J gene lost 7 bases, with 15 bases spanning the gap. This CDR3 is built from 15 residues. The DNA for the CDR3 is TGTGCCAGCAGCTTAGGAGACAGGAGCACCCATACGCAGTATTTT. Amino acid sequence: CASSLGDRSTHTQYF.

This rearrangement joins TRBV6-5 to TRBJ1-5; 7 bases map to TRBD1. Germline loops: CDR1 MNHEY, CDR2 SVGAGI. The CDR3 sequence is 13 residues long. The trim removed 4 bases at V and 5 bases at J, leaving 2 bases unmatched. The CDR3 coding sequence is TGTGCCAGCAGTTTCACAGGGGATCAGCCCCAGCATTTT. It specifies CASSFTGDQPQHF.

This chain uses TRBV7-8 with TRBJ2-7, with 7 nucleotides matching TRBD2. V trimming: 4 bases; J trimming: 3 bases; junction bases outside the gene matches: 6. The CDR3 loop spans 14 amino acids. CDR1 is SGHVS, CDR2 FQNEAQ, per germline. CDR3 in amino acids: CASSSSGLVYEQYF. Written as DNA, the CDR3 is TGTGCCAGCAGCTCCTCTGGACTAGTCTACGAGCAGTACTTC.

This rearrangement joins TRBV6-5 to TRBJ2-7; 7 nucleotides align to TRBD2. The CDR3 has 13 amino acids. The ends lost 5 bases at V and 4 bases at J; junction bases unmatched: 5. CDR1 MNHEY and CDR2 SVGAGI come from the germline V gene. The CDR3 DNA reads as TGTGCCAGCAGTCTGACAGCGGGATACGAGCAGTACTTC. Its translation is CASSLTAGYEQYF.

The CDR3 DNA is TGCGCCAGCAGCTCTACAGGGTCAGGAACTGAAGCTTTCTTT. It is translated as CASSSTGSGTEAFF. The chain links TRBV5-1 to TRBJ1-1, with D perhaps TRBD1 (6 bases). Germline lookup yields CDR1 SGHRS and CDR2 YFSETQ. The CDR3 runs 14 residues. The V gene lost 3 bases and the J gene lost 5 bases, with 14 bases spanning the gap.

This clone was detected only a few times. The J gene is TRBJ1-2, the V gene TRBV27, with 7 bases aligning to TRBD1. The CDR3 covers 15 residues. Trimming at V came to 5 bases and at J to 3 bases, leaving 9 bases not matched to a gene. The germline CDR1 and CDR2 sequences are MNHEY and SMNVEV (reference sequence). The CDR3 region is CASSPDRDGDYGYTF. For the CDR3, the DNA is TGTGCCAGCAGTCCCGACAGGGATGGAGACTATGGCTACACCTTC.

The rearrangement uses TRBV28 and TRBJ2-1, with D perhaps TRBD2 (5 bases). Looked up from germline, CDR1 is MDHEN and CDR2 is SYDVKM. V dropped 10 bases and J dropped 8 bases, with 12 bases sitting between them. This CDR3 spans 11 amino acids. CDR3 sequence (DNA): TGTGCCACCTCCTTCGGGGATGAGCAGTTCTTC. Amino acid sequence: CATSFGDEQFF.

This clone was detected a few times. The V and J genes are TRBV5-4 and TRBJ1-4, with 9 bases fitting TRBD1. CDR1 and CDR2 from the germline V gene are SGHNT and YYREEE (reference sequence). This CDR3 spans 16 amino acids. The V segment lost 3 bases and the J segment 7 bases; nucleotides outside the gene matches: 10. The CDR3 region is CASSSKQQGASEKLFF. Here the CDR3 DNA reads TGTGCCAGCAGCTCCAAGCAACAGGGGGCTTCTGAAAAACTGTTTTTT.

The CDR3 DNA reads TGTGCCAGCAGCACCCCCGAGCGGGGGGGCGGAGATGAGCAGTTCTTC. Protein product: CASSTPERGGGDEQFF. V gene TRBV13 combines with J gene TRBJ2-1; 10 nucleotides match TRBD2. Per germline, CDR1 PRHDT and CDR2 FYEKMQ (reference sequence). CDR3 size: 16 residues. With 5 bases clipped from V and 8 bases from J, the junction kept 12 bases outside the gene matches. The full variable domain, with the rest looked up from reference TRBV13 and TRBJ2-1, is AAGVIQSPRHLIKEKRETATLKCYPIPRHDTVYWYQQGPGQDPQFLISFYEKMQSDKGSIPDRFSAQQFSDYHSELNMSSLELGDSALYFCASSTPERGGGDEQFFGPGTRLTVL.

This clone was picked up a small number of times. V usage is TRBV15 and J usage is TRBJ1-1, with a tentative D call TRBD1 (5 bases). The V gene's germline CDR1 is LNHNV and CDR2 YYDKDF (reference sequence). V was cut by 0 bases and J by 0 bases, with 11 bases left in between. This CDR3 is built from 16 residues. CDR3 nucleotides: TGTGCCACCAGCAGAGATCGAGCGACAGTGAACACTGAAGCTTTCTTT. Protein: CATSRDRATVNTEAFF.

The CDR3 nucleotides are TGTGCCAGTAGCCAGGACAGGGGGTCACCCCTCCACTTT. It encodes CASSQDRGSPLHF. The J gene is TRBJ1-6, the V gene TRBV19, with 10 bases that match TRBD1. The CDR3 contains 13 residues. J gave up 10 bases and V 6 bases, and 3 bases lay outside the gene matches. The germline CDR1 and CDR2 sequences are LNHDA and SQIVND (reference sequence).

This clone was observed a handful of times. This chain connects TRBV27 to TRBJ2-7; 9 nucleotides align to TRBD1. The CDR3 has 14 residues. Germline assignment: CDR1 MNHEY and CDR2 SMNVEV (reference sequence). Trimming removed 7 bases from V and 3 bases from J; junction bases left unmatched: 7. The CDR3 bases are TGTGCCAGCAAGATGACAGGGGGTCACTACGAGCAGTACTTC. Encoded protein: CASKMTGGHYEQYF.

The V gene is TRBV5-1, the J gene TRBJ2-3; unclear D gene. Per the germline V gene, CDR1 is SGHRS and CDR2 is YFSETQ. The CDR3 is 14 residues long. Deletions cut 3 bases from V and 0 bases from J, with 8 bases between. The CDR3 sequence is CASSSSTSTDTQYF. The DNA for the CDR3 is TGCGCCAGCAGCTCCTCGACTAGCACAGATACGCAGTATTTT. Together with reference TRBV5-1 and TRBJ2-3, the CDR3 gives the full variable domain: KAGVTQTPRYLIKTRGQQVTLSCSPISGHRSVSWYQQTPGQGLQFLFEYFSETQRNKGNFPGRFSGRQFSNSRSEMNVSTLELGDSALYLCASSSSTSTDTQYFGPGTRLTVL.

The chain couples TRBV14 to TRBJ1-6; 9 bases line up with TRBD1. CDR3 length: 15 amino acids. Trimming cost V 4 bases and J 8 bases; bases outside gene matches: 6. Germline V gives CDR1 SGHDN, CDR2 FVKESK. CDR3 sequence reads: CASSRSGQGDSPLHF. The CDR3 coding sequence is TGTGCCAGCAGCCGATCGGGACAGGGCGATTCACCCCTCCACTTT.

This clone came up a few times. The rearrangement uses TRBV13 and TRBJ2-2, with 8 nucleotides matching TRBD2. The CDR3 sequence is 16 residues long. Trimming removed 5 bases from V and 4 bases from J; junction bases left unmatched: 9. The germline V gene has CDR1 PRHDT and CDR2 FYEKMQ (reference sequence). The CDR3 DNA reads as TGTGCCAGCAGCCGCGCGGGGGGCCTACTCACCGGGGAGCTGTTTTTT. It codes for CASSRAGGLLTGELFF.

This clone occurred a few times. The CDR3 DNA reads as TGTGCCAGCAGCCGTATCAGCTCCTACGAGCAGTACTTC. The encoded protein is CASSRISSYEQYF. The chain uses TRBV5-4 and TRBJ2-7; no clear D gene. Trimming removed 4 bases at V and 0 bases at J, with 8 bases between. This CDR3 contains 13 residues. The germline CDR1 and CDR2 sequences are SGHNT and YYREEE (reference sequence). Variable domain in full (rest from reference TRBV5-4 and TRBJ2-7): ETGVTQSPTHLIKTRGQQVTLRCSSQSGHNTVSWYQQALGQGPQFIFQYYREEENGRGNFPPRFSGLQFPNYSSELNVNALELDDSALYLCASSRISSYEQYFGPGTRLTVT.

J is TRBJ2-5 and V is TRBV30; D is unclear. This CDR3 is built from 15 residues. Germline V CDR1 and CDR2: GTSNPN, SVGIG (reference sequence). Trimming removed 0 bases at V and 1 base at J, with 12 bases between. Here the CDR3 DNA reads TGTGCCTGGAGTGTACACTCGGCAGGCCAAGAGACCCAGTACTTC. This codes for CAWSVHSAGQETQYF.